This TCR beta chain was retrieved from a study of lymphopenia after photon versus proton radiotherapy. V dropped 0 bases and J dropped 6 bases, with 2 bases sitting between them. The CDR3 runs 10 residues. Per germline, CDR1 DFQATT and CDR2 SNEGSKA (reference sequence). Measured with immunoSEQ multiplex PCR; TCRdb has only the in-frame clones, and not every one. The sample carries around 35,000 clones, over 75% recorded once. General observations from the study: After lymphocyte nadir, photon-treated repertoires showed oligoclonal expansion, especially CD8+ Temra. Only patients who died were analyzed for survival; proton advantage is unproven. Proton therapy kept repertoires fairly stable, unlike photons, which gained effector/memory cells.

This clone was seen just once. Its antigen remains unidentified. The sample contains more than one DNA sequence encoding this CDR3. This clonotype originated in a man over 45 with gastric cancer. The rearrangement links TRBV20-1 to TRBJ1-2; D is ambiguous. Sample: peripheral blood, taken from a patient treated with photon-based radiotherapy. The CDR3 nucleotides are TGCAGTGCTAGAGAGGATGGCTACACCTTC. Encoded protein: CSAREDGYTF.